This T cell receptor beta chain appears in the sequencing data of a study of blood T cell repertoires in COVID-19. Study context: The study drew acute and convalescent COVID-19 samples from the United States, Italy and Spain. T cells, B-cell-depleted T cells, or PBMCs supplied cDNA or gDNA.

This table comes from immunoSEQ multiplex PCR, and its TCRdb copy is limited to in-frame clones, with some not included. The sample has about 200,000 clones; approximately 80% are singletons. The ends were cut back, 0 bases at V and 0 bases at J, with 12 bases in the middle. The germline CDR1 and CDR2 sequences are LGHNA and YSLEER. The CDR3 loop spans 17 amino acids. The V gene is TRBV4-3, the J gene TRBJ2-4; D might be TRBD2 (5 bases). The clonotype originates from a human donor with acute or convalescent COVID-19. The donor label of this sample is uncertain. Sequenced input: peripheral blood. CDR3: CASSQERAVLAKNIQYF. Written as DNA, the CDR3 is TGCGCCAGCAGCCAAGAGAGGGCAGTACTAGCCAAAAACATTCAGTACTTC.